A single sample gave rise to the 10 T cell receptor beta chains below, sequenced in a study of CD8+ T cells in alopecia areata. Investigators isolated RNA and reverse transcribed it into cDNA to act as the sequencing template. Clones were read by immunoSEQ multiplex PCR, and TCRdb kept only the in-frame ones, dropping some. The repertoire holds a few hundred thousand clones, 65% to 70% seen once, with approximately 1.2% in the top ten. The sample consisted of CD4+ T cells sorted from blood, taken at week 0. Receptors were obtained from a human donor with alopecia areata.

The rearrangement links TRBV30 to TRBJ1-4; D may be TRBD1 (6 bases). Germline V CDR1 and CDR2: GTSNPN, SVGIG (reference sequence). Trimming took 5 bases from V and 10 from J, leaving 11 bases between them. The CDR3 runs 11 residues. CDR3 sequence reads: CAWSAGAKLFF. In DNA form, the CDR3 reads TGTGCCTGGTCCGCAGGGGCAAAACTGTTTTTT.

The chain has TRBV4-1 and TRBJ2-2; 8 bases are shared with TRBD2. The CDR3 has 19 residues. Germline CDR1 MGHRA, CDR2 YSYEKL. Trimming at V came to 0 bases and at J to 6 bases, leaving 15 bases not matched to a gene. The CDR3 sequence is CASSQEFLGSAGEAGELFF. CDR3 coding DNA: TGCGCCAGCAGCCAAGAATTCCTGGGCTCAGCGGGGGAGGCCGGGGAGCTGTTTTTT.

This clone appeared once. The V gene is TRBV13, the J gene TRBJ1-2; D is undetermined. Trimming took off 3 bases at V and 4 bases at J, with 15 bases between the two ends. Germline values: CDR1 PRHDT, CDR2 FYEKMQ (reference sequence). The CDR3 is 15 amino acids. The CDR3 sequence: CASSFLRAASYGYTF. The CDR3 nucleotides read TGTGCCAGCAGCTTTTTACGAGCGGCGAGCTATGGCTACACCTTC.

The CDR3 nucleotides read TGTGCCAGCAGTTTCCTAGGGGGCGCGAAGACCCAGTACTTC. Translating gives CASSFLGGAKTQYF. The genes are TRBV6-5 and TRBJ2-5; the match to TRBD1 covers 7 bases. CDR1 and CDR2 (germline): MNHEY, SVGAGI. The trim removed 4 bases at V and 6 bases at J, leaving 8 bases unmatched. CDR3 length: 14 residues.

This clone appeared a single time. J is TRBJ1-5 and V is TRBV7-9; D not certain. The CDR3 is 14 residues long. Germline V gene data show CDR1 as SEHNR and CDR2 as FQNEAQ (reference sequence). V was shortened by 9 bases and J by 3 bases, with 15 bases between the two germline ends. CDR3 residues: CASSPGMANQPQHF. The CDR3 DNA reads TGTGCCAGTTCTCCGGGGATGGCCAATCAGCCCCAGCATTTT.

CDR3 DNA sequence: TGCAGCGTTGAAGACAGGGTTAACCCGGTTAAGACCCAGTACTTC. Its protein is CSVEDRVNPVKTQYF. The genes are TRBV29-1 and TRBJ2-5; D perhaps matches TRBD1 (5 bases). V dropped 0 bases and J dropped 6 bases, with 17 bases sitting between them. Germline V gives CDR1 SQVTM, CDR2 ANQGSEA. This CDR3 is built from 15 residues.

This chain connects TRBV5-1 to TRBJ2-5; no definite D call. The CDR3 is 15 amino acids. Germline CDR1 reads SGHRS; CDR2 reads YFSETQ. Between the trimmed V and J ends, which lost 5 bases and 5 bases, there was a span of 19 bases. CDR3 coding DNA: TGCGCCAGCAGGGGCCTGGGTTTCGATGGGGAGACCCAGTACTTC. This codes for CASRGLGFDGETQYF.

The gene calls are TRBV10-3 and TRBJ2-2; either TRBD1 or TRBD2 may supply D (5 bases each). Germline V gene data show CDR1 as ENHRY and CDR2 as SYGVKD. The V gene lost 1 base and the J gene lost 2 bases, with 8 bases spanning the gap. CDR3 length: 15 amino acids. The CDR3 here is CAISEWGTNTGELFF. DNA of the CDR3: TGTGCCATCAGTGAGTGGGGGACCAACACCGGGGAGCTGTTTTTT.

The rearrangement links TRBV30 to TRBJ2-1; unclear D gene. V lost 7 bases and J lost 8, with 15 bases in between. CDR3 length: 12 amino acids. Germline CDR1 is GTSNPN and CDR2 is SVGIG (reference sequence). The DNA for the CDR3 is TGTGCCTATAGCCGGGTTCGGGATGAGCAGTTCTTC. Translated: CAYSRVRDEQFF.

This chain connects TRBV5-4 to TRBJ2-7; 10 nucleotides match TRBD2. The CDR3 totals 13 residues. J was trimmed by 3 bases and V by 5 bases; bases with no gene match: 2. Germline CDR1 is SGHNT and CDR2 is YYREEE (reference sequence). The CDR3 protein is CASRLAGGYEQYF. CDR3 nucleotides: TGTGCCAGCAGGTTAGCGGGGGGCTACGAGCAGTACTTC.